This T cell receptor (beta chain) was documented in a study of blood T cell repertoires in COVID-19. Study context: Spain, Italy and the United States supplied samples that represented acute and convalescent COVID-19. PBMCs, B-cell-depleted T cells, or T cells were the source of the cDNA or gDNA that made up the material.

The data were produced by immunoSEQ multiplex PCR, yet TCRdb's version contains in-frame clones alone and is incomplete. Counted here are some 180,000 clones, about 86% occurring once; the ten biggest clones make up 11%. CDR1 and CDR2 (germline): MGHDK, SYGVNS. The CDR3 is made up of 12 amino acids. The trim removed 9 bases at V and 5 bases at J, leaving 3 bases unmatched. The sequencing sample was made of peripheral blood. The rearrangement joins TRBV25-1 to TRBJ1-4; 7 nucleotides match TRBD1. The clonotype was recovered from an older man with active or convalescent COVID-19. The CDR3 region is CASTQGNEKLFF. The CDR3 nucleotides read TGTGCCAGTACACAGGGGAATGAAAAACTGTTTTTT.